This entry features one T cell receptor (beta chain) sequence. The data were taken from a study of T-cell memory formation after mild COVID-19. TCRdb recomputed calls from the 5' RACE reads with MiXCR, one row per CDR3 protein. The sample lists about 320,000 distinct CDR3 sequences, more than 13% occurring once. Germline CDR1 reads LGHNA; CDR2 reads YSLEER. Trimming took off 1 base at V and 8 bases at J, with 11 bases between the two ends. The CDR3 is 13 residues long. This chain uses TRBV4-3 with TRBJ1-2, with a tentative D call TRBD1 (5 bases). Sequenced: PBMCs or a T cell subset sorted from them (not recorded which). This TCR derives from a man between 18 and 29 years old who had mild COVID-19 (a few samples of this study predate the infection). Cell type and time point are not known. This CDR3 reads CASSQGGDQGYTF. The CDR3 DNA sequence: TGCGCCAGCAGCCAAGGAGGGGATCAAGGCTACACCTTC.